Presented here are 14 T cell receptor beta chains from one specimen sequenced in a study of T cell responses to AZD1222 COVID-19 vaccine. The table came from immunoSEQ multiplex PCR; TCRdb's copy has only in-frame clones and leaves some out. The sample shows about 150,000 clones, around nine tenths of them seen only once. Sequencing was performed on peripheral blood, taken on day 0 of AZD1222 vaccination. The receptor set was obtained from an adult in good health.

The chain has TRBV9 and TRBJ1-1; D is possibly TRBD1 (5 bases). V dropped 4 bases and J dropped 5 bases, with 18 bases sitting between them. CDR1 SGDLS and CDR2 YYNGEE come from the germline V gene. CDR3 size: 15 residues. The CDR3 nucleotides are TGTGCCAGCAGCCCTGGGACGCTTGGGAAGACTGAAGCTTTCTTT. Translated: CASSPGTLGKTEAFF.

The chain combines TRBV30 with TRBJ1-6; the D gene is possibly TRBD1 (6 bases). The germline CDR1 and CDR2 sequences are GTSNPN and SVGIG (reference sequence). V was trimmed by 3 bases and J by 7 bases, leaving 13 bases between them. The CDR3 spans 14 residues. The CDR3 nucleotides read TGTGCCTGGAGCACCACAGGGTGGAATTCACCCCTCCACTTT. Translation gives CAWSTTGWNSPLHF. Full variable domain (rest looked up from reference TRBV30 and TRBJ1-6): SQTIHQWPATLVQPVGSPLSLECTVEGTSNPNLYWYRQAAGRGLQLLFYSVGIGQISSEVPQNLSASRPQDRQFILSSKKLLLSDSGFYLCAWSTTGWNSPLHFGNGTRLTVT.

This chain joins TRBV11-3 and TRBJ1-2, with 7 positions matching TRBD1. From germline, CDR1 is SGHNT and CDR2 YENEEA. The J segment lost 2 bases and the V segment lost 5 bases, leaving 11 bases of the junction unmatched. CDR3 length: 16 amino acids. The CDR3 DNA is TGTGCCAGCAGCCCTAGAGGGGGGGACAGCAACTATGGCTACACCTTC. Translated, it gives CASSPRGGDSNYGYTF.

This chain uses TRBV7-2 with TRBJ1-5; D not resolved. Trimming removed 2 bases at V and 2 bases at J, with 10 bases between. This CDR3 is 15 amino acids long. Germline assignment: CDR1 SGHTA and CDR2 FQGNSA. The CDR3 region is CASSLSRTGNQPQHF. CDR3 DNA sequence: TGTGCCAGCAGCTTATCCCGGACCGGCAATCAGCCCCAGCATTTT.

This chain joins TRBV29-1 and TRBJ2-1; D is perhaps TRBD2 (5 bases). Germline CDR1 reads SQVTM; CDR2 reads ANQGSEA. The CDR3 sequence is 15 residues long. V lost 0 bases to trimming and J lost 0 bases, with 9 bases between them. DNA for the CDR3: TGCAGCGTTGAAGATCCGGGGAGCTCCTACAATGAGCAGTTCTTC. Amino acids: CSVEDPGSSYNEQFF.

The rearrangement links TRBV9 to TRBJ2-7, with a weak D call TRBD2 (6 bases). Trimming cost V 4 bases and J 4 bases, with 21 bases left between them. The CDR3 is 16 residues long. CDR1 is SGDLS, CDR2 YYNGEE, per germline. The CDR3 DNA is TGTGCCAGCAGCCCTTCATGGAGACTAGTTGGTTACGAGCAGTACTTC. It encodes CASSPSWRLVGYEQYF. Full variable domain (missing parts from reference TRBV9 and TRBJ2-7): DSGVTQTPKHLITATGQRVTLRCSPRSGDLSVYWYQQSLDQGLQFLIQYYNGEERAKGNILERFSAQQFPDLHSELNLSSLELGDSALYFCASSPSWRLVGYEQYFGPGTRLTVT.

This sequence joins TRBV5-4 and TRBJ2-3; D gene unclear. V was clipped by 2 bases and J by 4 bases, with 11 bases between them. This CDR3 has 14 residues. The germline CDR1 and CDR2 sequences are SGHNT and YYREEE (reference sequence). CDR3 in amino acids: CASSFSGVSDTQYF. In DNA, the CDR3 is TGTGCCAGCAGCTTTTCAGGAGTGTCAGATACGCAGTATTTT.

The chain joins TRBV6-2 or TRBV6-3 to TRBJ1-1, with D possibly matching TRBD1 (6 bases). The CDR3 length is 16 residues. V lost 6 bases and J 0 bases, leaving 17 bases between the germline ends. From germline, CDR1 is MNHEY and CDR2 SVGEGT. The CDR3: CASSLGQSYMNTEAFF. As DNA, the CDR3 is TGTGCCAGCAGCCTTGGACAGAGCTACATGAACACTGAAGCTTTCTTT.

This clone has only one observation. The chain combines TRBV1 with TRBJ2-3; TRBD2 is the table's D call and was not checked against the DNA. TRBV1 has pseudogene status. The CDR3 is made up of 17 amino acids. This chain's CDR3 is CTSSQVPRLAGIDTQYF. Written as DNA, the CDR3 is TGCACCAGCAGCCAAGTTCCTCGACTAGCGGGAATTGATACGCAGTATTTT.

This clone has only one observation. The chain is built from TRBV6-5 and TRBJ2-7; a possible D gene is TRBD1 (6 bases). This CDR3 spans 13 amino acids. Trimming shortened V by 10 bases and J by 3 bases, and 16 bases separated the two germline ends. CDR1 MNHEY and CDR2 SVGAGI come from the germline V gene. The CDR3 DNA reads TGTGCCACCAAACAGGGTGCGAACTACGAGCAGTACTTC. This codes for CATKQGANYEQYF.

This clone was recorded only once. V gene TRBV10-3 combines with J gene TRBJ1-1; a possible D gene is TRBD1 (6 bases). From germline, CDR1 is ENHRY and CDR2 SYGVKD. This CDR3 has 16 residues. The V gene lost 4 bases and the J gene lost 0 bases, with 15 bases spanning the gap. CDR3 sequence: CAISGGGLAVNTEAFF. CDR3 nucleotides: TGTGCCATCAGTGGGGGGGGGCTAGCTGTGAACACTGAAGCTTTCTTT.

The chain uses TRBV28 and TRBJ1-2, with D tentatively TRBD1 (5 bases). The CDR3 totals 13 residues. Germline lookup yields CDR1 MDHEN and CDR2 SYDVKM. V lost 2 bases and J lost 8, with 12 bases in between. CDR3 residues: CASSLGGVRGYTF. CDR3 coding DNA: TGTGCCAGCAGTTTAGGAGGGGTTCGGGGCTACACCTTC.

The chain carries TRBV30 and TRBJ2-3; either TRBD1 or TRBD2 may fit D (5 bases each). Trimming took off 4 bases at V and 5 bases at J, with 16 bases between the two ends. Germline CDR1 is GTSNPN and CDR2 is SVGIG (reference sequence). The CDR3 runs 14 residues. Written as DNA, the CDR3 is TGTGCCTGGATGGGTGGGACCCACAGAGATACGCAGTATTTT. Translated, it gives CAWMGGTHRDTQYF.

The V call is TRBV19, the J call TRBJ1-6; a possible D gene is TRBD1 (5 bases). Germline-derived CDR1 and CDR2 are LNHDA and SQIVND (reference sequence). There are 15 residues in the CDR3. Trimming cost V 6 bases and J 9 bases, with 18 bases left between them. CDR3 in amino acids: CASSRAQDGGSPLHF. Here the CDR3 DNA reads TGTGCCAGTAGCCGTGCACAGGACGGGGGTTCACCCCTCCACTTT.